The present T cell receptor (beta chain) was sequenced within a study of T cell repertoires in aging, cancer and after chemotherapy. About the research overall: Six age groups, ranging from 30 or younger to 70 or older, included the donors.

TRB rearrangements spanning V, D and J were amplified using mixed TRB-A/B primers. Each CDR3 protein gets one entry after TCRdb re-called the multiplex PCR reads with MiXCR. The sample shows over 9,000 distinct CDR3 sequences, approximately 40% of them seen only once. General study results and limits: Age-matched healthy donors had significantly more diverse, less clonal blood TCR repertoires than untreated cancer patients. Loss of evenness, beyond lost richness, contributed to age-related TCR diversity decline in cancer patients. Median generation probability rose over the chemotherapy interval in each cancer cohort, suggesting rebound thymic output.

A few counts support this clonotype. No antigen is known for it. Peripheral blood genomic DNA, not sorted cells or RNA, was the template. Sequencing was performed on blood. This receptor was identified in a human donor in good health.

CDR3 sequence: CASSPFNEQFF. The DNA of the CDR3 is TGTGCCAGCAGCCCTTTCAATGAGCAGTTCTTC. This chain connects TRBV5-5 to TRBJ2-1; D is unclear. Germline-derived CDR1 and CDR2 are SGHKS and YYEKEE (reference sequence). The V and J ends lost 4 bases and 6 bases respectively, with 5 bases between them. The CDR3 consists of 11 residues.